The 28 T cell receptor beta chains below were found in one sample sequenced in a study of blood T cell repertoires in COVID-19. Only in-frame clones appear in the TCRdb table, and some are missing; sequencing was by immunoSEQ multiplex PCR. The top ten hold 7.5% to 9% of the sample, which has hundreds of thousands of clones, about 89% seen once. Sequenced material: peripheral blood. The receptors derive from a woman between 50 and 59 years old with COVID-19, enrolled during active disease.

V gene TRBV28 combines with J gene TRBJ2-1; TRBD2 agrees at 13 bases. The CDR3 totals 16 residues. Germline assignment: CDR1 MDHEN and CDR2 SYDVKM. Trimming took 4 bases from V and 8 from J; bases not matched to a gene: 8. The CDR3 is CASSYSWTSGGYEQFF. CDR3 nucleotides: TGTGCCAGCAGTTACTCATGGACTAGCGGGGGCTATGAGCAGTTCTTC.

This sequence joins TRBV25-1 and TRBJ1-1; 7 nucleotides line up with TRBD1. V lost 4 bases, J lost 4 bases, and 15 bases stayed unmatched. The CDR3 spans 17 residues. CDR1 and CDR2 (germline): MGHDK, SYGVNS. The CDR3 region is CASSAPGVDRVGTEAFF. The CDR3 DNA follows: TGTGCCAGCAGTGCCCCGGGGGTCGACAGGGTCGGCACTGAAGCTTTCTTT. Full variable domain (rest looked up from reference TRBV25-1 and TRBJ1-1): EADIYQTPRYLVIGTGKKITLECSQTMGHDKMYWYQQDPGMELHLIHYSYGVNSTEKGDLSSESTVSRIRTEHFPLTLESARPSHTSQYLCASSAPGVDRVGTEAFFGQGTRLTVV.

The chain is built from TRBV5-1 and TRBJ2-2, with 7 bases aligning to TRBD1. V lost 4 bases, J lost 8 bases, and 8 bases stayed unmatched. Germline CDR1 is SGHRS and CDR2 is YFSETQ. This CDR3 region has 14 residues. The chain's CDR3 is CASSPWTGGGELFF. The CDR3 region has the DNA TGCGCCAGCAGCCCGTGGACAGGTGGAGGGGAGCTGTTTTTT.

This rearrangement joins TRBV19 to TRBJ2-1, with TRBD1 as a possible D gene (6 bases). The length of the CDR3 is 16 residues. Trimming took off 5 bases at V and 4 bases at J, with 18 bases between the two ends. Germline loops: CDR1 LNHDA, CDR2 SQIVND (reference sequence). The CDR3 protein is CASSEIQGLEYNEQFF. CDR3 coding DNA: TGTGCCAGTAGTGAGATCCAGGGGTTGGAATACAATGAGCAGTTCTTC.

The CDR3 loop reads CASSYVQGAKSGYTF. CDR3 DNA sequence: TGTGCCAGCAGTTACGTCCAGGGGGCCAAAAGTGGCTACACCTTC. This chain connects TRBV6-6 to TRBJ1-2, with 8 bases matching TRBD1. Losses at the gene ends were 2 bases for V and 7 bases for J; bases not matched to a gene: 9. The germline CDR1 and CDR2 sequences are MNHNY and SVGAGI (reference sequence). The CDR3 totals 15 residues.

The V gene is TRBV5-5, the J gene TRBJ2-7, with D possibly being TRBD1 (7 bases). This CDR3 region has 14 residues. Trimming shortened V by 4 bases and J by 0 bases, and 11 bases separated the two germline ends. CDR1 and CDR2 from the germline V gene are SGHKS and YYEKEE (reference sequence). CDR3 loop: CASSGGDSSYEQYF. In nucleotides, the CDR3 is TGTGCCAGCAGCGGCGGGGACAGCTCCTACGAGCAGTACTTC.

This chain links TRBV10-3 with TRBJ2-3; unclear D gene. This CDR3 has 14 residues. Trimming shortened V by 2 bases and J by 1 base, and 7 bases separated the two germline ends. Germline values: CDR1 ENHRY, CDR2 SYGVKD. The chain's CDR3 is CAISEIGGTDTQYF. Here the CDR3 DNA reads TGTGCCATCAGTGAGATAGGAGGCACAGATACGCAGTATTTT.

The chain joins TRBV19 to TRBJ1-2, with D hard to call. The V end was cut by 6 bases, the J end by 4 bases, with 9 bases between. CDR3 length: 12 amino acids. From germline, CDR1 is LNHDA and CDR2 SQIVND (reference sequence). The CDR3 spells CASRTTAYGYTF. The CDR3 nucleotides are TGTGCCAGTAGGACAACGGCCTATGGCTACACCTTC.

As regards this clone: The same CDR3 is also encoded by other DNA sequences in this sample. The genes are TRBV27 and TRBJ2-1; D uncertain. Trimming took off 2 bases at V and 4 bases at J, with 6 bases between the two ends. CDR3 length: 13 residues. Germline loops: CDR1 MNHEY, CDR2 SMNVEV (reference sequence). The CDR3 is CASSLGEYNEQFF. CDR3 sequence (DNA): TGTGCCAGCAGTTTAGGAGAGTACAATGAGCAGTTCTTC.

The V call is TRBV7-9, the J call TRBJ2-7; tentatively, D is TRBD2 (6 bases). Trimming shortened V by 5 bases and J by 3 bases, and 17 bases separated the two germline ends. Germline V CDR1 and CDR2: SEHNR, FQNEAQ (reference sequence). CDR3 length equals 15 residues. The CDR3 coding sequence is TGTGCCAGCAGCCCAACTAGCATCCCTCTCTACGAGCAGTACTTC. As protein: CASSPTSIPLYEQYF.

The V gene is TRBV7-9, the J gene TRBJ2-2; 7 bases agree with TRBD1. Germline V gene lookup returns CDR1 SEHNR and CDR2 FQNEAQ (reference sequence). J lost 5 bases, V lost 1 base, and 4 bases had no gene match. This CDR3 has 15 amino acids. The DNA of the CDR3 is TGTGCCAGCAGCTTAGGGGACAGTGGAACCGGGGAGCTGTTTTTT. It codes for CASSLGDSGTGELFF.

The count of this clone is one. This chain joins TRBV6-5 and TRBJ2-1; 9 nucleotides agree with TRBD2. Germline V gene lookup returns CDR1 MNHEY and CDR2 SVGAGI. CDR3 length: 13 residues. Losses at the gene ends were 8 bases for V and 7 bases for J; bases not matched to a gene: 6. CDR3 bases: TGTGCCAGCCTAGCGGGGCCCCCTAATGAGCAGTTCTTC. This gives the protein CASLAGPPNEQFF.

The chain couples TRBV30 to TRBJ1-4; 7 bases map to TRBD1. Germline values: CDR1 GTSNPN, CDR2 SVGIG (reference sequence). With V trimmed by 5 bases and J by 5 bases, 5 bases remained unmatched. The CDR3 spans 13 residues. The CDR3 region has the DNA TGTGCCTGGGCTCTGGACAGGAATGAAAAACTGTTTTTT. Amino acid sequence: CAWALDRNEKLFF.

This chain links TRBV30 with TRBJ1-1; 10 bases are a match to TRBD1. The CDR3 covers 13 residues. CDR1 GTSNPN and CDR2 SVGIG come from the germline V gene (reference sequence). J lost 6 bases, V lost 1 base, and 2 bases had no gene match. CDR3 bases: TGTGCCTGGAGTGGGGACAGGGGATCTGAAGCTTTCTTT. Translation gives CAWSGDRGSEAFF.

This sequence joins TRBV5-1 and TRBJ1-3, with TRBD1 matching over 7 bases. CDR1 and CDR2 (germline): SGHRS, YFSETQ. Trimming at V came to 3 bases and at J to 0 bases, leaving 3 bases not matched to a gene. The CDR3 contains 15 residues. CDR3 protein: CASSWTGDSGNTIYF. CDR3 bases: TGCGCCAGCAGCTGGACAGGCGACTCTGGAAACACCATATATTTT.

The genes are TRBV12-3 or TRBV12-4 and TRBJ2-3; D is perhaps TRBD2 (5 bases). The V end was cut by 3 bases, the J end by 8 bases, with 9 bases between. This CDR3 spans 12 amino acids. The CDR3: CASSFAGATQYF. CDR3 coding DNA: TGTGCCAGCAGTTTTGCGGGTGCTACGCAGTATTTT.

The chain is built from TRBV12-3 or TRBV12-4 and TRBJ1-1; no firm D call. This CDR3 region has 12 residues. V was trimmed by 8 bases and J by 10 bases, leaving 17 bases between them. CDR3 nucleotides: TGTGCCAGCGGCTACTCTGGGAGCGCAGCTTTCTTT. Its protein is CASGYSGSAAFF.

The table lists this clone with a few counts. The CDR3 region has the DNA TGTGCCAGCAGCTCTAGGACAGATAGTCAGCCCCAGCATTTT. Its protein is CASSSRTDSQPQHF. This chain connects TRBV7-2 to TRBJ1-5, with D perhaps matching TRBD1 (6 bases). CDR1 and CDR2 (germline): SGHTA, FQGNSA. There are 14 residues in the CDR3. Trimming pared 4 bases from V and 6 bases from J, leaving 13 bases between. Complete variable domain (other parts from reference TRBV7-2 and TRBJ1-5): GAGVSQSPSNKVTEKGKDVELRCDPISGHTALYWYRQSLGQGLEFLIYFQGNSAPDKSGLPSDRFSAERTGGSVSTLTIQRTQQEDSAVYLCASSSRTDSQPQHFGDGTRLSIL.

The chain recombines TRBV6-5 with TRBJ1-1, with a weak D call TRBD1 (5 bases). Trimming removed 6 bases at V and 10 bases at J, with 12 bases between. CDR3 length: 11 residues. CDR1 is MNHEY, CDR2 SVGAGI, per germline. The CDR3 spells CASSTGGGAFF. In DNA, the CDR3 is TGTGCCAGCAGCACTGGGGGGGGAGCTTTCTTT.

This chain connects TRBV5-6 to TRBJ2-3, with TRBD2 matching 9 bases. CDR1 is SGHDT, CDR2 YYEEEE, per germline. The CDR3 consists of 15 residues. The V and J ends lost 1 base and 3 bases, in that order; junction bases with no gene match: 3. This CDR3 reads CASSLKTSGTDTQYF. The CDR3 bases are TGTGCCAGCAGCTTGAAGACTAGCGGTACAGATACGCAGTATTTT.

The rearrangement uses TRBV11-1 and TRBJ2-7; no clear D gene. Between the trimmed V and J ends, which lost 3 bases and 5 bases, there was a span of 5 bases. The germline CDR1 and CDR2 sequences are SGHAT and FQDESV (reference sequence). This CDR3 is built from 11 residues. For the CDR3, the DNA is TGTGCCAGCAGCTTGGAGAACGAGCAGTACTTC. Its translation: CASSLENEQYF.

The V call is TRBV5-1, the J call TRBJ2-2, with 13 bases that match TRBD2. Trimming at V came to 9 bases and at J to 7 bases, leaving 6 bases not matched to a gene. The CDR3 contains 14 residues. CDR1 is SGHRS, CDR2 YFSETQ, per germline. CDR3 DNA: TGCGCCACCACTAGCGGGGGGGCCGGCGGGGAGCTGTTTTTT. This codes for CATTSGGAGGELFF. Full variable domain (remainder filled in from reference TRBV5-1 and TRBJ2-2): KAGVTQTPRYLIKTRGQQVTLSCSPISGHRSVSWYQQTPGQGLQFLFEYFSETQRNKGNFPGRFSGRQFSNSRSEMNVSTLELGDSALYLCATTSGGAGGELFFGEGSRLTVL.

The CDR3 is CASSQGGVGANVLTF. The DNA of the CDR3 is TGTGCCAGCAGCCAAGGGGGGGTTGGGGCCAACGTCCTGACTTTC. The gene calls are TRBV3-1 (or the pseudogene TRBV3-2) and TRBJ2-6; a possible D gene is TRBD2 (6 bases). This CDR3 has 15 residues. The V gene lost 1 base and the J gene lost 3 bases, with 7 bases spanning the gap. Per the germline V gene, CDR1 is LGHDT and CDR2 is YNNKEL (reference sequence).

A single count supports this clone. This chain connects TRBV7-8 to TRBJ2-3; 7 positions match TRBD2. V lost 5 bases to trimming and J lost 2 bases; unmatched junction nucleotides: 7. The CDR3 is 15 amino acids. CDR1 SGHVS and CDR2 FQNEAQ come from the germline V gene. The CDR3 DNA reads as TGTGCCAGCAGCCGTGAGCGGGGCCCCACAGATACGCAGTATTTT. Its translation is CASSRERGPTDTQYF.

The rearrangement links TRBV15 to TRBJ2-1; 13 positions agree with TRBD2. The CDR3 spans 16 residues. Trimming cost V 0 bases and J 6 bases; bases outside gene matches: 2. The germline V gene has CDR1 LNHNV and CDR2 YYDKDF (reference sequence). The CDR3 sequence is CATSREWTSGGNEQFF. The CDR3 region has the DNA TGTGCCACCAGCAGAGAATGGACTAGCGGGGGCAATGAGCAGTTCTTC.

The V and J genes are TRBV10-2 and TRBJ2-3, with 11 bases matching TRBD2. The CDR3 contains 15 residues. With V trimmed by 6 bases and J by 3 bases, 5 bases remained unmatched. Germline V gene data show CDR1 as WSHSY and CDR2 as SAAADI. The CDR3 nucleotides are TGCGCCAGCAGACTAGCGGGGGACTCAACAGATACGCAGTATTTT. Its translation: CASRLAGDSTDTQYF.

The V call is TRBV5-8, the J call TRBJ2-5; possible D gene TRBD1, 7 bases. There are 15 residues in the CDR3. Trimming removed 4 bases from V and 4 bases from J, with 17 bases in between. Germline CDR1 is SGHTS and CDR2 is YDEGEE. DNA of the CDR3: TGTGCCAGCAGCGGGGGGAACAGGGGTAGAGAGACCCAGTACTTC. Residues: CASSGGNRGRETQYF.

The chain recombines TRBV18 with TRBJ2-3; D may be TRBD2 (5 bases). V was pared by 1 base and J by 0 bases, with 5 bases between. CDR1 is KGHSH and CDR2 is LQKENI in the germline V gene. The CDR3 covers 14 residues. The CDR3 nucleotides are TGTGCCAGCTCACCACGGGAGAGCACAGATACGCAGTATTTT. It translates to CASSPRESTDTQYF.